The 14 T cell receptor beta chains below were found in one sample sequenced in a study of shared clonotypes between healthy human individuals (dated by TCRdb to 2019 to 2021). Library creation used the immunoSEQ multiplex PCR assay. Sourced from immuneACCESS, this table was stored by TCRdb with only in-frame sequences that have V and J called. A share of the clones is absent; for the studies checked, an unresolved V gene accounts for under half, and the remainder has no known explanation. This sample lists approximately 2,000,000 clones; roughly 90% were detected once. Jointly, the top ten make up 0.37% of the sample. The sequenced sample was naive CD4+ T cells from PBMCs. This sample's cell subset or site label indicates: CD45RA+ positively selected. These receptors originate from a man aged 18 to 35 in good health. Some clones in this sample may be carry-over from other donors' samples.

Notes on this clone: In the same sample, other DNA sequences code for this CDR3. This chain links TRBV5-1 with TRBJ2-2; D may be TRBD1 or TRBD2 (5 bases each). CDR3 length equals 16 residues. Trimming took 4 bases from V and 2 from J, leaving 15 bases between them. Germline V gene lookup returns CDR1 SGHRS and CDR2 YFSETQ. The CDR3 loop is CASSPPGRGNTGELFF. The CDR3, as DNA: TGCGCCAGCAGCCCCCCGGGGCGCGGCAACACCGGGGAGCTGTTTTTT.

About this clone itself: The sample holds other DNA sequences that translate to the same CDR3. The chain combines TRBV5-1 with TRBJ2-1; possibly TRBD2 for D (6 bases). V was cut by 4 bases and J by 1 base, with 9 bases left in between. The CDR3 length is 14 residues. Germline V gene lookup returns CDR1 SGHRS and CDR2 YFSETQ. The CDR3 loop reads CASSPGGSYNEQFF. The CDR3 DNA sequence: TGCGCCAGCAGCCCCGGAGGGTCCTACAATGAGCAGTTCTTC.

The chain recombines TRBV29-1 with TRBJ2-3, with TRBD2 matching over 7 bases. Trimming at V came to 1 base and at J to 2 bases, leaving 12 bases not matched to a gene. CDR1 SQVTM and CDR2 ANQGSEA come from the germline V gene. The CDR3 is 17 amino acids. The DNA for the CDR3 is TGCAGCGTTGAAGTCCTCTCGGGGAGGGAGCTCACAGATACGCAGTATTTT. It yields the protein CSVEVLSGRELTDTQYF.

V and J are TRBV6-6 and TRBJ2-5; 8 positions agree with TRBD1. The J segment lost 5 bases and the V segment lost 6 bases, leaving 8 bases of the junction unmatched. CDR1 and CDR2 from the germline V gene are MNHNY and SVGAGI (reference sequence). The CDR3 runs 14 residues. The CDR3 DNA is TGTGCCAGCAGCCCAGGGAGACAGGGGGAGACCCAGTACTTC. It encodes CASSPGRQGETQYF.

DNA for the CDR3: TGTGCCACCGACAGACTAGCGGGAGTTTCCAATGAGCAGTTCTTC. It codes for CATDRLAGVSNEQFF. The chain combines TRBV28 with TRBJ2-1; the match to TRBD2 covers 12 bases. V shed 10 bases and J 6 bases; nucleotides not matched to a gene: 10. The CDR3 covers 15 residues. Germline V gene lookup returns CDR1 MDHEN and CDR2 SYDVKM.

About this clone: The sample carries other DNA sequences with the same CDR3. The chain employs TRBV28 and TRBJ1-2, with a weak D call TRBD1 (5 bases). Germline V CDR1 and CDR2: MDHEN, SYDVKM. V was shortened by 6 bases and J by 4 bases, with 12 bases between the two germline ends. This CDR3 has 13 amino acids. CDR3 nucleotide sequence: TGTGCCAGCAGACCAGGGACCGCCTATGGCTACACCTTC. Its translation is CASRPGTAYGYTF.

The genes are TRBV28 and TRBJ1-4; D may be TRBD1 (6 bases). This CDR3 has 16 amino acids. CDR1 is MDHEN and CDR2 is SYDVKM in the germline V gene. V shed 6 bases and J shed 0 bases, with 14 bases lying between them. In DNA, the CDR3 is TGTGCCAGCAGCTATACAGGGCCCGCAACTAATGAAAAACTGTTTTTT. Translation gives CASSYTGPATNEKLFF. Together with reference TRBV28 and TRBJ1-4, the CDR3 gives the full variable domain: DVKVTQSSRYLVKRTGEKVFLECVQDMDHENMFWYRQDPGLGLRLIYFSYDVKMKEKGDIPEGYSVSREKKERFSLILESASTNQTSMYLCASSYTGPATNEKLFFGSGTQLSVL.

The CDR3 protein is CASSTGTGSYYEQYF. CDR3 sequence (DNA): TGTGCCAGCAGCACCGGGACAGGGTCCTACTACGAGCAGTACTTC. This rearrangement joins TRBV7-2 to TRBJ2-7, with 9 bases aligning to TRBD1. This CDR3 spans 15 amino acids. The germline V gene encodes CDR1 SGHTA and CDR2 FQGNSA. J gave up 3 bases and V 5 bases, and 8 bases lay outside the gene matches.

About this clone: Other DNA sequences in the same sample also yield this CDR3. The gene calls are TRBV5-1 and TRBJ2-3; 7 nucleotides match TRBD2. The CDR3 totals 14 residues. The ends lost 0 bases at V and 6 bases at J; junction bases unmatched: 4. Germline V lookup: CDR1 SGHRS, CDR2 YFSETQ. CDR3 region: CASSLELAGDTQYF. In DNA form, the CDR3 reads TGCGCCAGCAGCTTGGAGTTAGCGGGTGATACGCAGTATTTT.

The chain's CDR3 is CASLIKVGGYTF. For the CDR3, the DNA is TGTGCCAGCCTGATCAAGGTCGGTGGCTACACCTTC. The rearrangement links TRBV2 to TRBJ1-2; D uncertain. Germline CDR1 reads SNHLY; CDR2 reads FYNNEI. This CDR3 contains 12 residues. V was trimmed by 8 bases and J by 7 bases, leaving 14 bases between them. Supplemented by reference TRBV2 and TRBJ1-2, the full variable domain reads EPEVTQTPSHQVTQMGQEVILRCVPISNHLYFYWYRQILGQKVEFLVSFYNNEISEKSEIFDDQFSVERPDGSNFTLKIRSTKLEDSAMYFCASLIKVGGYTFGSGTRLTVV.

Comment on this clone: The same CDR3 arises from other DNA sequences in this sample as well. This chain links TRBV9 with TRBJ2-3; 9 bases match TRBD2. V lost 2 bases, J lost 6 bases, and 4 bases stayed unmatched. The CDR3 is made up of 14 amino acids. Looked up from germline, CDR1 is SGDLS and CDR2 is YYNGEE. The CDR3 region is CASSVLAGADTQYF. The CDR3, as DNA: TGTGCCAGCAGCGTTTTAGCGGGAGCGGATACGCAGTATTTT.

The rearrangement links TRBV12-2 to TRBJ1-5. TRBV12-2 constitutes a pseudogene. The CDR3 is 16 residues long. The chain's CDR3 is CASRQLGGFSNQPQHF. The DNA for the CDR3 is TGTGCAAGTCGCCAACTCGGGGGGTTTAGCAATCAGCCCCAGCATTTT.

The chain combines TRBV7-9 with TRBJ2-7; TRBD2 agrees at 7 bases. Trimming cost V 5 bases and J 0 bases; bases outside gene matches: 13. The length of the CDR3 is 17 residues. The germline V gene encodes CDR1 SEHNR and CDR2 FQNEAQ (reference sequence). CDR3 nucleotides: TGTGCCAGCAGCCGGGGGGTCTTCGGCTTTGGCTCCTACGAGCAGTACTTC. Residues: CASSRGVFGFGSYEQYF.

V is TRBV5-6 and J is TRBJ1-2; no clear D gene. The CDR3 loop spans 17 amino acids. V lost 0 bases to trimming and J lost 3 bases, with 18 bases between them. The germline gives CDR1 SGHDT, CDR2 YYEEEE. CDR3 DNA: TGTGCCAGCAGCTTGGTCCCCCTATCAAGACACGACTATGGCTACACCTTC. It encodes CASSLVPLSRHDYGYTF.